Below, 30 T cell receptor beta chains from the same sample are listed, as sequenced in a study of shared clonotypes between healthy human individuals. Here immunoSEQ multiplex PCR was the method, and the copy in TCRdb shows in-frame clones only, minus some. The data contain about a million clones, approximately 75% of them singletons. Sequencing was performed on memory CD4+ T cells from PBMCs. Subset indicated: CD45RA-negative fraction. The receptors here all came from a man aged 18 to 35 in good health. Some clones in this sample may be carry-over from other donors' samples.

The rearrangement links TRBV9 to TRBJ2-3, with D maybe TRBD2 (6 bases). Germline assignment: CDR1 SGDLS and CDR2 YYNGEE. The V gene lost 3 bases and the J gene lost 11 bases, with 13 bases spanning the gap. The CDR3 runs to 12 residues. CDR3 protein: CASSAAGTLQYF. CDR3 nucleotide sequence: TGTGCCAGCAGCGCGGCGGGGACGCTGCAGTATTTT.

The rearrangement uses TRBV5-1 and TRBJ2-1; TRBD1 agrees at 10 bases. Germline values: CDR1 SGHRS, CDR2 YFSETQ. J was trimmed by 4 bases and V by 4 bases; bases with no gene match: 5. This CDR3 contains 15 residues. CDR3 nucleotides: TGCGCCAGCAGCCAGGGGACAGGGGAATACAATGAGCAGTTCTTC. It codes for CASSQGTGEYNEQFF.

The CDR3 spells CASSESLTAEKLFYEQYF. The CDR3 bases are TGTGCCAGCAGTGAATCACTGACAGCGGAGAAATTATTCTACGAGCAGTACTTC. V is TRBV6-1 and J is TRBJ2-7; D tentatively reads TRBD1 or TRBD2 (5 bases each). With 2 bases removed from V and 3 bases from J, the gap between germline ends came to 23 bases. This CDR3 is built from 18 residues. Germline V lookup: CDR1 MNHNS, CDR2 SASEGT.

This chain joins TRBV28 and TRBJ2-7; 7 nucleotides line up with TRBD1. This CDR3 contains 13 residues. Germline CDR1 is MDHEN and CDR2 is SYDVKM. V shed 8 bases, J shed 0 bases, and the junction held 4 bases outside the gene matches. The CDR3 DNA sequence: TGTGCCAGCTCACAGGGGACCTCCTACGAGCAGTACTTC. It is translated as CASSQGTSYEQYF.

This clone is a singleton in its sample. The chain carries TRBV7-2 and TRBJ1-5; D might be TRBD1 (5 bases). The CDR3 spans 16 residues. V shed 4 bases and J shed 5 bases, with 18 bases lying between them. Germline V CDR1 and CDR2: SGHTA, FQGNSA. The CDR3, as DNA: TGTGCCAGCAGCTGGAGAGGCAGGGAGGAATATCAGCCCCAGCATTTT. Translating gives CASSWRGREEYQPQHF.

The chain recombines TRBV14 with TRBJ2-1; TRBD2 aligns across 9 bases. The V segment lost 0 bases and the J segment 8 bases; nucleotides outside the gene matches: 5. The CDR3 is 15 residues long. The germline V gene has CDR1 SGHDN and CDR2 FVKESK. CDR3 bases: TGTGCCAGCAGCCAAGATATTAGCGGGAGTGATGAGCAGTTCTTC. This codes for CASSQDISGSDEQFF.

This clone was recorded many times. The identical CDR3 is also encoded by other nucleotide sequences in the sample. This chain uses TRBV10-3 with TRBJ2-7; 7 bases are a match to TRBD2. Losses at the gene ends were 4 bases for V and 2 bases for J; bases not matched to a gene: 8. The CDR3 is 15 amino acids. CDR1 and CDR2 from the germline V gene are ENHRY and SYGVKD. The CDR3: CAISGVLAGAYEQYF. In DNA form, the CDR3 reads TGTGCCATCAGTGGTGTGTTAGCGGGCGCCTACGAGCAGTACTTC.

The CDR3 protein is CASMVNNEQFF. DNA for the CDR3: TGTGCCAGCATGGTGAACAATGAGCAGTTCTTC. The chain is built from TRBV6-1 and TRBJ2-1; no clear D gene. This CDR3 contains 11 residues. CDR1 is MNHNS, CDR2 SASEGT, per germline. The germline V and J ends were trimmed by 7 bases and 5 bases, with 6 bases remaining between them.

The chain carries TRBV18 and TRBJ2-2; D remains ambiguous. This CDR3 has 13 amino acids. V lost 3 bases, J lost 7 bases, and 9 bases lay in between. Germline loops: CDR1 KGHSH, CDR2 LQKENI. The CDR3: CASSPWAIGELFF. The CDR3 DNA sequence: TGTGCCAGCTCACCGTGGGCTATCGGGGAGCTGTTTTTT.

V and J are TRBV5-1 and TRBJ2-1; the match to TRBD2 covers 9 bases. CDR1 SGHRS and CDR2 YFSETQ come from the germline V gene. CDR3 length: 19 amino acids. The V gene end was trimmed by 3 bases and the J gene end by 3 bases; junction bases not matched to a gene: 16. CDR3 amino acids: CASSSGLLAGERGYNEQFF. CDR3 DNA sequence: TGCGCCAGCAGCTCCGGGTTGTTAGCGGGAGAAAGGGGCTACAATGAGCAGTTCTTC.

The chain carries TRBV7-7 and TRBJ2-1; no reliable D call. Between the trimmed V and J ends, which lost 5 bases and 5 bases, there was a span of 10 bases. CDR3 length: 13 residues. CDR1 SSHAT and CDR2 FNYEAQ come from the germline V gene (reference sequence). As DNA, the CDR3 is TGTGCCAGCAGCGCAGACACCAACAATGAGCAGTTCTTC. Amino acids: CASSADTNNEQFF.

This clone appeared once. The identical CDR3 is also encoded by other nucleotide sequences in the sample. The chain links TRBV28 to TRBJ2-1; TRBD2 is a possible D gene (6 bases). The CDR3 contains 15 residues. The germline CDR1 and CDR2 sequences are MDHEN and SYDVKM. Trimming cost V 3 bases and J 0 bases, with 9 bases left between them. The CDR3 loop is CASSLGGSSYNEQFF. CDR3 DNA: TGTGCCAGCAGTTTGGGAGGCAGCTCCTACAATGAGCAGTTCTTC.

The chain has TRBV4-2 and TRBJ1-5; D gene unclear. Germline V gene sequence: CDR1 LGHNA, CDR2 YNFKEQ. The V end was cut by 3 bases, the J end by 5 bases, with 8 bases between. This CDR3 is built from 13 residues. The CDR3 region has the DNA TGTGCCAGCAGCCAGGAGTCCTATCAGCCCCAGCATTTT. Protein: CASSQESYQPQHF.

A note on this clone: Other nucleotide sequences in the sample specify the same CDR3. The chain carries TRBV19 and TRBJ2-3; no definite D call. The CDR3 is 13 residues long. Between the trimmed V and J ends, which lost 1 base and 6 bases, there was a span of 8 bases. Germline CDR1 is LNHDA and CDR2 is SQIVND (reference sequence). As DNA, the CDR3 is TGTGCCAGTAGTATAGGTGGATCCGATACGCAGTATTTT. This gives the protein CASSIGGSDTQYF. Supplemented by reference TRBV19 and TRBJ2-3, the full variable domain reads DGGITQSPKYLFRKEGQNVTLSCEQNLNHDAMYWYRQDPGQGLRLIYYSQIVNDFQKGDIAEGYSVSREKKESFPLTVTSAQKNPTAFYLCASSIGGSDTQYFGPGTRLTVL.

Comment on this clone: The identical CDR3 is also encoded by other nucleotide sequences in the sample. J is TRBJ2-3 and V is TRBV4-2; unclear D gene. V was cut by 0 bases and J by 4 bases, with 8 bases left in between. The CDR3 totals 14 residues. Germline V gene lookup returns CDR1 LGHNA and CDR2 YNFKEQ. DNA for the CDR3: TGTGCCAGCAGCCAAGATCTGGCGGCAGATACGCAGTATTTT. This encodes CASSQDLAADTQYF.

The chain recombines TRBV2 with TRBJ2-7; 9 bases agree with TRBD2. This CDR3 has 13 residues. Germline-derived CDR1 and CDR2 are SNHLY and FYNNEI. J gave up 0 bases and V 8 bases, and 2 bases lay outside the gene matches. CDR3 nucleotides: TGTGCCAGCGGTAGCGGGAGCTCCTACGAGCAGTACTTC. Its translation: CASGSGSSYEQYF.

This chain joins TRBV5-4 and TRBJ1-2; D is undetermined. The CDR3 has 14 amino acids. CDR1 is SGHNT, CDR2 YYREEE, per germline (reference sequence). The V end lost 3 bases, the J end lost 6 bases, and 15 bases lay between the germline ends. The CDR3 spells CASSSGTTRNGYTF. The CDR3 DNA reads as TGTGCCAGCAGCTCGGGAACCACCCGTAATGGCTACACCTTC.

This sequence joins TRBV6-6 and TRBJ2-7; D possibly corresponds to TRBD2 (6 bases). V gave up 6 bases and J gave up 7 bases, with 13 bases separating them. This CDR3 has 12 amino acids. Germline V lookup: CDR1 MNHNY, CDR2 SVGAGI (reference sequence). The CDR3 protein is CASSRAGREQYF. In DNA, the CDR3 is TGTGCCAGCAGCAGGGCCGGGAGAGAGCAGTACTTC.

This rearrangement joins TRBV5-5 to TRBJ2-2; 10 bases align to TRBD1. Trimming at V came to 3 bases and at J to 6 bases, leaving 11 bases not matched to a gene. CDR1 is SGHKS and CDR2 is YYEKEE in the germline V gene (reference sequence). The CDR3 is 17 amino acids. The CDR3 loop is CASSSTGGSPRAGELFF. The CDR3 DNA reads as TGTGCCAGCAGCTCGACAGGGGGCAGTCCTAGAGCCGGGGAGCTGTTTTTT.

This clone was seen only once. The junction departs from germline at one end; a sequencing error may be responsible. This chain joins TRBV5-1 and TRBJ2-7; 7 bases are a match to TRBD1. This CDR3 spans 15 amino acids. Germline CDR1 reads SGHRS; CDR2 reads YFSETQ. CDR3 protein: CASSLSTGPSYEQYF. In DNA form, the CDR3 reads TGTGCCAGCAGCTTATCGACAGGGCCTTCCTACGAGCAGTACTTC.

The J gene is TRBJ2-7, the V gene TRBV28; the D gene is possibly TRBD2 (6 bases). The germline CDR1 and CDR2 sequences are MDHEN and SYDVKM. CDR3 length equals 16 residues. V lost 7 bases to trimming and J lost 2 bases, with 21 bases between them. CDR3 sequence reads: CASTPEGQGAPYEQYF. CDR3 coding DNA: TGTGCCAGCACCCCGGAGGGGCAGGGAGCCCCCTACGAGCAGTACTTC.

This clone was seen only a few times. V usage is TRBV9 and J usage is TRBJ1-2, with D possibly being TRBD1 (5 bases). From germline, CDR1 is SGDLS and CDR2 YYNGEE. The V end was cut by 3 bases, the J end by 7 bases, with 10 bases between. The CDR3 contains 12 residues. CDR3 region: CASSEGTRGYTF. As DNA, the CDR3 is TGTGCCAGCAGCGAGGGGACTCGTGGCTACACCTTC. Complete variable domain (other parts from reference TRBV9 and TRBJ1-2): DSGVTQTPKHLITATGQRVTLRCSPRSGDLSVYWYQQSLDQGLQFLIQYYNGEERAKGNILERFSAQQFPDLHSELNLSSLELGDSALYFCASSEGTRGYTFGSGTRLTVV.

The genes are TRBV7-2 and TRBJ1-5; D is possibly TRBD1 (5 bases). The V gene's germline CDR1 is SGHTA and CDR2 FQGNSA. The CDR3 sequence is 15 residues long. Deletions cut 5 bases from V and 0 bases from J, with 11 bases between. The CDR3 nucleotides are TGTGCCAGCAGCGTCGCAGGGTATAGCAATCAGCCCCAGCATTTT. Amino acid sequence: CASSVAGYSNQPQHF.

The chain joins TRBV5-1 to TRBJ2-1, with TRBD2 identical over 7 bases. Germline V gives CDR1 SGHRS, CDR2 YFSETQ. V shed 3 bases, J shed 3 bases, and the junction held 9 bases outside the gene matches. The CDR3 runs 16 residues. CDR3 sequence (DNA): TGCGCCAGCAGCTCTACACAAGCGGGGATCTACAATGAGCAGTTCTTC. It yields the protein CASSSTQAGIYNEQFF.

The J gene is TRBJ1-4, the V gene TRBV28; D remains ambiguous. The CDR3 has 15 residues. Deletions cut 4 bases from V and 0 bases from J, with 9 bases between. Germline CDR1 and CDR2: MDHEN and SYDVKM. The CDR3 region is CASSWGPATNEKLFF. As DNA, the CDR3 is TGTGCCAGCAGTTGGGGTCCTGCAACTAATGAAAAACTGTTTTTT.

The chain couples TRBV7-9 to TRBJ2-1; 7 nucleotides agree with TRBD2. Losses at the gene ends were 3 bases for V and 8 bases for J; bases not matched to a gene: 19. Germline CDR1 reads SEHNR; CDR2 reads FQNEAQ (reference sequence). The CDR3 extends over 18 amino acids. In DNA form, the CDR3 reads TGTGCCAGCAGCTTGCCCAGGGAGGGTCGCGGGGTAGTATATGAGCAGTTCTTC. This gives the protein CASSLPREGRGVVYEQFF. Together with reference TRBV7-9 and TRBJ2-1, the CDR3 gives the full variable domain: DTGVSQNPRHKITKRGQNVTFRCDPISEHNRLYWYRQTLGQGPEFLTYFQNEAQLEKSRLLSDRFSAERPKGSFSTLEIQRTEQGDSAMYLCASSLPREGRGVVYEQFFGPGTRLTVL.

The count of this clone is one. The V and J genes are TRBV5-4 and TRBJ2-2, with 12 positions matching TRBD2. Germline loops: CDR1 SGHNT, CDR2 YYREEE (reference sequence). Trimming cost V 0 bases and J 1 base; bases outside gene matches: 7. CDR3 length: 19 amino acids. CDR3 bases: TGTGCCAGCAGCTTGGTTTTGTCTAGCGGGAGGGTGAACACCGGGGAGCTGTTTTTT. It encodes CASSLVLSSGRVNTGELFF.

This rearrangement joins TRBV10-3 to TRBJ2-3, with 16 positions matching TRBD2. The germline V gene encodes CDR1 ENHRY and CDR2 SYGVKD. J lost 3 bases, V lost 7 bases, and 4 bases had no gene match. This CDR3 has 16 amino acids. The CDR3 is CAIKGLAGGPTDTQYF. CDR3 DNA: TGTGCCATCAAGGGACTAGCGGGAGGGCCGACAGATACGCAGTATTTT.

The table lists this clone with a count of one. The J gene is TRBJ2-3, the V gene TRBV11-3; TRBD1 matches at 7 bases. Germline CDR1 is SGHNT and CDR2 is YENEEA. V was pared by 2 bases and J by 0 bases, with 2 bases of the junction left unmatched. The CDR3 runs to 15 residues. The CDR3 here is CASSLLGQSTDTQYF. CDR3 DNA sequence: TGTGCCAGCAGCTTATTGGGACAGAGCACAGATACGCAGTATTTT.

This clone was seen once. This chain joins TRBV10-3 and TRBJ2-1, with D perhaps matching TRBD2 (5 bases). Trimming removed 7 bases at V and 6 bases at J, with 19 bases between. Germline lookup yields CDR1 ENHRY and CDR2 SYGVKD. The CDR3 spans 15 residues. The CDR3 nucleotides are TGTGCCATCACCCCGGGCGGGCTAGAGGGCAATGAGCAGTTCTTC. Encoded protein: CAITPGGLEGNEQFF.